Below are 30 T cell receptor beta chains sequenced from a single sample in a study of long-term antiretroviral therapy in people with HIV. The assay used was immunoSEQ (version v3.0), run at survey level. Generated by immunoSEQ multiplex PCR, the TCRdb table keeps only in-frame clones and is missing some. The sample lists 30,000 to 50,000 clones, approximately 85% occurring once. This material consisted of unsorted PBMCs, taken 3.1 years after starting antiretroviral therapy. Every receptor here comes from a woman between 50 and 59 years old with HIV.

The chain recombines TRBV29-1 with TRBJ2-1; 7 bases fit TRBD2. Germline trimming cut 4 bases from V and 5 bases from J; bases unmatched to any gene: 11. CDR1 is SQVTM and CDR2 is ANQGSEA in the germline V gene. The CDR3 spans 15 residues. The CDR3 coding sequence is TGCAGCGTTGGAACCACCGGGACTATCCACAATGAGCAGTTCTTC. Amino acids: CSVGTTGTIHNEQFF.

This chain uses TRBV27 with TRBJ1-6; the D gene is possibly TRBD1 (5 bases). The CDR3 runs 14 residues. Per the germline V gene, CDR1 is MNHEY and CDR2 is SMNVEV (reference sequence). Deletions cut 6 bases from V and 8 bases from J, with 14 bases between. The CDR3 loop reads CASRIGPGDSPLHF. In DNA, the CDR3 is TGTGCCAGCAGGATCGGCCCGGGGGATTCACCCCTCCACTTT.

The rearrangement joins TRBV7-2 to TRBJ1-2; 9 bases fit TRBD1. CDR1 is SGHTA, CDR2 FQGNSA, per germline. The CDR3 sequence is 15 residues long. V shed 0 bases and J 7 bases; nucleotides not matched to a gene: 6. CDR3 nucleotide sequence: TGTGCCAGCAGCTTAGCCCCGGGACAGGGAGGTGGCTACACCTTC. The encoded protein is CASSLAPGQGGGYTF.

Only a few counts were recorded for this clone. Mismatch with germline at one junction end may stem from a read error. V gene TRBV7-7 combines with J gene TRBJ2-2; TRBD2 matches 10 bases. This CDR3 has 17 residues. Germline lookup yields CDR1 SSHAT and CDR2 FNYEAQ (reference sequence). CDR3 nucleotide sequence: TGTGCTAGCAGCGTAGCTCTAGCGGGGGCCACCACCGGGGAGCTGTTTTTT. Its protein is CASSVALAGATTGELFF.

The chain carries TRBV6-5 and TRBJ1-1, with D uncertain. V lost 3 bases and J 1 base, leaving 3 bases between the germline ends. CDR1 is MNHEY and CDR2 is SVGAGI in the germline V gene. The CDR3 consists of 12 residues. The CDR3 spells CASSYRNTEAFF. The CDR3 bases are TGTGCCAGCAGTTATAGGAACACTGAAGCTTTCTTT.

The chain links TRBV10-1 to TRBJ2-1; 10 bases agree with TRBD2. From germline, CDR1 is WNHNN and CDR2 SYGVQD (reference sequence). The CDR3 has 15 amino acids. V shed 8 bases and J 7 bases; nucleotides not matched to a gene: 11. In DNA form, the CDR3 reads TGCGCCAGCTCCCCAACTAGCGGGGCTGTTAATGAGCAGTTCTTC. Its protein is CASSPTSGAVNEQFF.

The V gene is TRBV2, the J gene TRBJ2-4; D gene unclear. The V end was cut by 1 base, the J end by 4 bases, with 8 bases between. Germline lookup yields CDR1 SNHLY and CDR2 FYNNEI. The CDR3 covers 14 residues. CDR3 in DNA: TGTGCCAGCAGTGAAGGTGGGGTTAAAAACATTCAGTACTTC. This codes for CASSEGGVKNIQYF.

This sequence joins TRBV9 and TRBJ2-1; D is perhaps TRBD1 (6 bases). From germline, CDR1 is SGDLS and CDR2 YYNGEE. Trimming took 4 bases from V and 7 from J, leaving 21 bases between them. The CDR3 has 16 residues. The CDR3 is CASSINSGTPKNEQFF. Written as DNA, the CDR3 is TGTGCCAGCAGCATCAACTCCGGGACACCTAAAAATGAGCAGTTCTTC. Complete variable domain (other parts from reference TRBV9 and TRBJ2-1): DSGVTQTPKHLITATGQRVTLRCSPRSGDLSVYWYQQSLDQGLQFLIQYYNGEERAKGNILERFSAQQFPDLHSELNLSSLELGDSALYFCASSINSGTPKNEQFFGPGTRLTVL.

This chain uses TRBV4-1 with TRBJ2-3, with no clear D. The germline V gene encodes CDR1 MGHRA and CDR2 YSYEKL. Trimming shortened V by 1 base and J by 6 bases, and 8 bases separated the two germline ends. The CDR3 covers 13 residues. The CDR3 coding sequence is TGCGCCAGCAGCCAAGGTCCTGGGGATACGCAGTATTTT. Its translation: CASSQGPGDTQYF.

The rearrangement joins TRBV19 to TRBJ1-1, with D possibly being TRBD1 (5 bases). The V gene lost 7 bases and the J gene lost 0 bases, with 21 bases spanning the gap. CDR3 size: 17 residues. Germline assignment: CDR1 LNHDA and CDR2 SQIVND (reference sequence). The CDR3 region has the DNA TGTGCCAGTAAGAACCTCTTCGCTGGGGCCCTGAACACTGAAGCTTTCTTT. Protein sequence: CASKNLFAGALNTEAFF.

The rearrangement links TRBV7-2 to TRBJ2-2; 10 bases line up with TRBD2. From germline, CDR1 is SGHTA and CDR2 FQGNSA. This CDR3 region has 15 residues. Losses at the gene ends were 0 bases for V and 5 bases for J; bases not matched to a gene: 0. DNA of the CDR3: TGTGCCAGCAGCTTAGCTAGCGGGGGGACCGGGGAGCTGTTTTTT. This sequence encodes CASSLASGGTGELFF.

The rearrangement joins TRBV6-5 to TRBJ2-7; a weak D match, TRBD2 (6 bases). The CDR3 has 15 residues. Germline values: CDR1 MNHEY, CDR2 SVGAGI. Trimming pared 6 bases from V and 0 bases from J, leaving 15 bases between. The CDR3 bases are TGTGCCAGCAGCCCCGGGACTGCGAGCTCCTACGAGCAGTACTTC. Translating it yields CASSPGTASSYEQYF.

This clone is a singleton in its sample. The rearrangement links TRBV5-4 to TRBJ2-6; D is undetermined. V was trimmed by 4 bases and J by 4 bases, leaving 12 bases between them. Germline V lookup: CDR1 SGHNT, CDR2 YYREEE (reference sequence). This CDR3 spans 15 amino acids. Here the CDR3 reads CASSVDPRGANVLTF. The CDR3 DNA reads TGTGCCAGCAGCGTGGACCCAAGGGGGGCCAACGTCCTGACTTTC.

J is TRBJ2-3 and V is TRBV5-1; possible D gene TRBD1, 5 bases. V lost 5 bases, J lost 3 bases, and 7 bases lay in between. The CDR3 contains 12 residues. In germline, CDR1 is SGHRS, CDR2 YFSETQ. The CDR3: CASRGDTDTQYF. The CDR3, as DNA: TGCGCCAGCAGAGGGGATACAGATACGCAGTATTTT.

This clone was counted a single time. The chain uses TRBV27 and TRBJ1-4; 7 positions match TRBD1. CDR1 and CDR2 from the germline V gene are MNHEY and SMNVEV (reference sequence). The CDR3 is 15 residues long. J gave up 3 bases and V 6 bases, and 7 bases lay outside the gene matches. The CDR3 DNA follows: TGTGCCAGCAGGGCTTACAGGGGCTCTAATGAAAAACTGTTTTTT. This gives the protein CASRAYRGSNEKLFF.

The genes are TRBV11-2 and TRBJ2-1; a weak D match, TRBD2 (6 bases). The CDR3 loop spans 15 amino acids. Trimming stripped 5 bases from V and 5 bases from J, with 16 bases between. Germline loops: CDR1 SGHAT, CDR2 FQNNGV. CDR3 loop: CASSPGRGNNNEQFF. For the CDR3, the DNA is TGTGCCAGCAGCCCCGGGCGGGGTAACAACAATGAGCAGTTCTTC.

This clone came up once. This chain joins TRBV30 and TRBJ1-3, with unresolved D. V was clipped by 0 bases and J by 0 bases, with 6 bases between them. This CDR3 comprises 14 residues. CDR1 GTSNPN and CDR2 SVGIG come from the germline V gene (reference sequence). For the CDR3, the DNA is TGTGCCTGGAGTGTAGTTATCTCTGGAAACACCATATATTTT. It codes for CAWSVVISGNTIYF.

The chain carries TRBV7-9 and TRBJ1-2; D is uncertain. The V and J ends lost 0 bases and 8 bases respectively, with 16 bases between them. The V gene's germline CDR1 is SEHNR and CDR2 FQNEAQ (reference sequence). The CDR3 runs 15 residues. The CDR3 region has the DNA TGTGCCAGCAGCTTAGCCGAAGGGCTCCCTGAAGGCTACACCTTC. It is translated as CASSLAEGLPEGYTF.

The chain joins TRBV27 to TRBJ2-7; 8 nucleotides match TRBD2. V trimming: 5 bases; J trimming: 3 bases; junction bases outside the gene matches: 9. CDR1 MNHEY and CDR2 SMNVEV come from the germline V gene (reference sequence). This CDR3 spans 15 amino acids. The CDR3 loop reads CASSVSGVIFYEQYF. CDR3 nucleotide sequence: TGTGCCAGCAGTGTTAGCGGGGTTATCTTCTACGAGCAGTACTTC.

This chain joins TRBV9 and TRBJ2-7, with a possible D match to TRBD1 (6 bases). Germline values: CDR1 SGDLS, CDR2 YYNGEE. V lost 2 bases and J lost 2, with 17 bases in between. CDR3 size: 16 residues. CDR3 residues: CASSVLGTPGPYEQYF. Here the CDR3 DNA reads TGTGCCAGCAGCGTCCTAGGGACACCGGGCCCCTACGAGCAGTACTTC.

The CDR3 is CASSTRQNTGELFF. In nucleotides, the CDR3 is TGTGCCAGCAGCACCCGACAGAACACCGGGGAGCTGTTTTTT. V usage is TRBV5-4 and J usage is TRBJ2-2, with D unclear. The V end lost 4 bases, the J end lost 1 base, and 8 bases lay between the germline ends. The CDR3 length is 14 residues. Germline lookup yields CDR1 SGHNT and CDR2 YYREEE (reference sequence).

The chain is built from TRBV9 and TRBJ2-7; D gene unclear. Germline CDR1 reads SGDLS; CDR2 reads YYNGEE. The CDR3 contains 15 residues. The ends were cut back, 3 bases at V and 1 base at J, with 14 bases in the middle. The CDR3 sequence: CASSGGASLSYEQYF. In DNA form, the CDR3 reads TGTGCCAGCAGCGGAGGAGCGTCTCTTTCCTACGAGCAGTACTTC.

The chain links TRBV5-8 to TRBJ1-5; D gene uncertain. Trimming took off 5 bases at V and 6 bases at J, with 18 bases between the two ends. This CDR3 region has 15 residues. The germline V gene has CDR1 SGHTS and CDR2 YDEGEE. Here the CDR3 DNA reads TGTGCCAGCAGTTTCATAACACAGCTCGGTCAGCCCCAGCATTTT. This translates into CASSFITQLGQPQHF.

The chain recombines TRBV7-6 with TRBJ2-1; D not resolved. The germline V and J ends were trimmed by 1 base and 7 bases, with 8 bases remaining between them. This CDR3 is built from 13 residues. Per germline, CDR1 SGHVS and CDR2 FNYEAQ. The CDR3 loop reads CASSLGFENEQFF. The CDR3 region has the DNA TGTGCCAGCAGCTTAGGGTTTGAGAATGAGCAGTTCTTC. The entire variable domain, with the rest obtained from reference TRBV7-6 and TRBJ2-1, is as follows: GAGVSQSPRYKVTKRGQDVALRCDPISGHVSLYWYRQALGQGPEFLTYFNYEAQQDKSGLPNDRFSAERPEGSISTLTIQRTEQRDSAMYRCASSLGFENEQFFGPGTRLTVL.

This sequence joins TRBV19 and TRBJ2-5; 10 positions match TRBD1. The CDR3 is 14 amino acids. The trim removed 3 bases at V and 7 bases at J, leaving 5 bases unmatched. Germline assignment: CDR1 LNHDA and CDR2 SQIVND (reference sequence). The CDR3 coding sequence is TGTGCCAGTAGTATTTTTGGGGACAGGGGGACCCAGTACTTC. Translating gives CASSIFGDRGTQYF.

The V call is TRBV2, the J call TRBJ2-5; D unresolved. The length of the CDR3 is 13 residues. CDR1 is SNHLY and CDR2 is FYNNEI in the germline V gene. Trimming left V 3 bases short and J 4 bases short, with 9 bases between. Here the CDR3 DNA reads TGTGCCAGCAGTGACAATTCCGGAGAGACCCAGTACTTC. It yields the protein CASSDNSGETQYF.

This clone has only one observation. This chain uses TRBV6-4 with TRBJ2-2, with unresolved D. V was shortened by 3 bases and J by 4 bases, with 6 bases between the two germline ends. The CDR3 covers 13 residues. Looked up from germline, CDR1 is MRHNA and CDR2 is SNTAGT. CDR3 in amino acids: CASSERSTGELFF. CDR3 sequence (DNA): TGTGCCAGCAGTGAACGAAGCACCGGGGAGCTGTTTTTT.

The chain has TRBV14 and TRBJ2-2; TRBD1 matches 10 bases. Unmatched junction bases numbered 8, after V lost 4 bases and J lost 6 bases. The V gene's germline CDR1 is SGHDN and CDR2 FVKESK. The length of the CDR3 is 16 residues. CDR3 sequence (DNA): TGTGCCAGCAGCCTCTTGACAGGGGGCCTGGCCGGGGAGCTGTTTTTT. Translated: CASSLLTGGLAGELFF.

The V call is TRBV18, the J call TRBJ2-3, with D unclear. Trimming shortened V by 3 bases and J by 2 bases, and 6 bases separated the two germline ends. Looked up from germline, CDR1 is KGHSH and CDR2 is LQKENI. The CDR3 loop spans 13 amino acids. CDR3 sequence (DNA): TGTGCCAGCTCACCGGGAATCACAGATACGCAGTATTTT. It specifies CASSPGITDTQYF.

The rearrangement uses TRBV11-2 and TRBJ2-2; TRBD1 matches at 9 bases. Germline lookup yields CDR1 SGHAT and CDR2 FQNNGV. The CDR3 has 17 amino acids. Trimming cost V 1 base and J 3 bases; bases outside gene matches: 6. CDR3: CASSLAPGQGYTGELFF. The CDR3 DNA sequence: TGTGCCAGCAGCTTAGCTCCGGGACAGGGTTACACCGGGGAGCTGTTTTTT.